Listed below are T cell receptor beta chains from one sample, sequenced in a study of PD-L1 blockade in urothelial cancer. Assay used: immunoSEQ multiplex PCR; TCRdb lists only in-frame clones, some missing. The repertoire holds nearly 30,000 clones, with around 87% as singletons. The input for sequencing was PBMCs, taken around atezolizumab (anti-PD-L1) treatment. The receptors were sampled from a man aged 50 or older with urothelial cancer. Both conserved end residues are part of each CDR3. D genes are given only for firm matches. Clone size is not always given. Where it is, it says once, few, many or a class for expanded clones.

V	J	size	D	CDR3	DNA
TRBV6-5	TRBJ1-1	.	.	CASTSTGTEAFF	TGTGCCAGCACCTCGACAGGAACTGAAGCTTTCTTT
TRBV10-1	TRBJ2-7	.	.	CASSETDRDYEQYF	TGCGCCAGCAGTGAGACTGACAGAGACTACGAGCAGTACTTC
TRBV29-1	TRBJ2-1	.	.	CSVGQSYNEQFF	TGCAGCGTTGGACAGAGCTACAATGAGCAGTTCTTC
TRBV7-9	TRBJ1-1	.	.	CASSPSTPFGNTEAFF	TGTGCCAGCAGCCCCAGTACCCCATTTGGGAACACTGAAGCTTTCTTT
TRBV7-9	TRBJ2-7	.	.	CASSFVGNSYEQYF	TGTGCCAGCAGCTTCGTGGGCAACTCCTACGAGCAGTACTTC
TRBV9	TRBJ2-1	.	TRBD2	CASSALAGRENEQFF	TGTGCCAGCAGCGCTCTAGCGGGAAGAGAGAATGAGCAGTTCTTC
TRBV7-3	TRBJ2-3	.	TRBD2	CASSLSGGWIAATDTQYF	TGTGCCAGCAGCCTTAGCGGGGGGTGGATTGCGGCAACAGATACGCAGTATTTT
TRBV7-8	TRBJ1-2	.	TRBD1	CASTAGQGVYGYTF	TGTGCCAGCACCGCGGGACAGGGTGTCTATGGCTACACCTTC
TRBV5-6	TRBJ2-3	.	.	CASSLYRAVTDTQYF	TGTGCCAGCAGCTTGTACAGGGCTGTCACAGATACGCAGTATTTT
TRBV28	TRBJ1-5	.	.	CASPPKGGYSNQPQHF	TGTGCCAGCCCCCCTAAGGGGGGGTATAGCAATCAGCCCCAGCATTTT
TRBV5-1	TRBJ1-2	.	.	CASSPGTGSTNYGYTF	TGCGCCAGCAGCCCCGGAACGGGGAGCACAAACTATGGCTACACCTTC
TRBV6-5	TRBJ2-7	.	.	CASASSYEQYF	TGTGCCAGTGCGAGCTCCTACGAGCAGTACTTC
TRBV19	TRBJ2-1	.	TRBD1	CASSMTGSLFF	TGTGCCAGTAGTATGACAGGGTCGTTGTTCTTC
TRBV28	TRBJ1-2	few	.	CASSLGGTYGYTF	TGTGCCAGCAGTTTAGGGGGGACCTATGGCTACACCTTC
TRBV7-2	TRBJ2-7	.	TRBD1	CASSFVGGQGQYF	TGTGCCAGCAGCTTCGTCGGAGGACAGGGTCAGTACTTC
TRBV2	TRBJ1-6	.	TRBD1	CASTTGGSGPLHF	TGTGCCAGCACCACAGGGGGCTCAGGGCCCCTCCACTTT
TRBV19	TRBJ2-7	once	.	CASTSRLNPYEQYF	TGTGCCAGTACTTCGCGGCTCAACCCCTACGAGCAGTACTTC
TRBV11-3	TRBJ2-2	.	TRBD2	CASSPLAGVTGELFF	TGTGCCAGCAGCCCCTTAGCGGGAGTCACCGGGGAGCTGTTTTTT
TRBV5-6	TRBJ2-3	.	.	CASSLTRSRAGTDTQYF	TGTGCCAGCAGCTTGACGAGGTCGCGGGCGGGCACAGATACGCAGTATTTT
TRBV7-9	TRBJ1-4	.	TRBD1	CASSARTGVEKLFF	TGTGCCAGCAGCGCGCGGACAGGAGTTGAAAAACTGTTTTTT
TRBV7-2	TRBJ2-1	few	.	CASSLATGAYNEQFF	TGTGCCAGCAGCTTAGCGACAGGAGCCTACAATGAGCAGTTCTTC
TRBV19	TRBJ2-1	.	TRBD2	CASSITLAGIQGHNEQFF	TGTGCCAGTAGTATAACGCTAGCGGGAATACAAGGGCACAATGAGCAGTTCTTC
TRBV6-5	TRBJ1-2	.	.	CASTPWAPPDYGYTF	TGTGCCAGCACCCCGTGGGCCCCACCGGACTATGGCTACACCTTC
TRBV7-9	TRBJ2-5	.	.	CASSRGQKETQYF	TGTGCCAGCAGCCGCGGACAGAAAGAGACCCAGTACTTC
TRBV4-3	TRBJ2-5	.	TRBD1	CASSQGPRDRDKETQYF	TGCGCCAGCAGCCAAGGCCCCCGGGACAGAGACAAAGAGACCCAGTACTTC
TRBV5-5	TRBJ2-3	.	TRBD1	CASSHQRQGLDTQYF	TGTGCCAGCAGCCATCAGAGACAGGGCTTAGATACGCAGTATTTT
TRBV7-3	TRBJ2-1	.	TRBD2	CASSFGGGPFDEQFF	TGTGCCAGCAGCTTCGGCGGGGGGCCGTTTGATGAGCAGTTCTTC